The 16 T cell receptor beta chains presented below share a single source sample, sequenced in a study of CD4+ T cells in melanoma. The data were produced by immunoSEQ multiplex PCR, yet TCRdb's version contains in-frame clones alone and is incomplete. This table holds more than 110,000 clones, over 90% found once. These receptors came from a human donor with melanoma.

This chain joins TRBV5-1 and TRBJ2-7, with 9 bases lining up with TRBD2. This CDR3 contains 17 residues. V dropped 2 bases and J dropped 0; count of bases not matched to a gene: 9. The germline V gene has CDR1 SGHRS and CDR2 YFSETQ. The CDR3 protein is CASSFDPTSGLSYEQYF. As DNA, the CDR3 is TGCGCCAGCAGCTTCGACCCGACTAGCGGACTCTCCTACGAGCAGTACTTC. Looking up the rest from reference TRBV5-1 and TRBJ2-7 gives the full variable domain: KAGVTQTPRYLIKTRGQQVTLSCSPISGHRSVSWYQQTPGQGLQFLFEYFSETQRNKGNFPGRFSGRQFSNSRSEMNVSTLELGDSALYLCASSFDPTSGLSYEQYFGPGTRLTVT.

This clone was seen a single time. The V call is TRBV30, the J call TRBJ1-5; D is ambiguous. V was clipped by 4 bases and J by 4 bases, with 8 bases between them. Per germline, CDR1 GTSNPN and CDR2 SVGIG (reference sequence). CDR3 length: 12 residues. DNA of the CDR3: TGTGCCTGGACCCTCGAAAATCAGCCCCAGCATTTT. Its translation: CAWTLENQPQHF.

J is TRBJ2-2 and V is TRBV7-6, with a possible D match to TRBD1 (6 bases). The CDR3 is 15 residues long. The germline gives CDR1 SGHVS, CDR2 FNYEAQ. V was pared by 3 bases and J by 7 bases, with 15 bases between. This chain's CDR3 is CASSLAGEFYGELFF. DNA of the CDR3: TGTGCCAGCAGCTTGGCAGGGGAGTTCTACGGGGAGCTGTTTTTT.

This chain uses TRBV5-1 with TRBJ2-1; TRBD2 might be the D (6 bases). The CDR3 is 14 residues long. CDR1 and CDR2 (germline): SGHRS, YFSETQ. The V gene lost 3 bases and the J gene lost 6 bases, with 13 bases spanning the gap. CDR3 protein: CASSWGGVGNEQFF. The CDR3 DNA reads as TGCGCCAGCAGCTGGGGCGGGGTAGGCAATGAGCAGTTCTTC.

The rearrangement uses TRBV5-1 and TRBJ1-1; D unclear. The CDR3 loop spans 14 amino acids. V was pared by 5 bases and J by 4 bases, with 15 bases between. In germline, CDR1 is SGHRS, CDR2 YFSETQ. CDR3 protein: CASSLGPVSTEAFF. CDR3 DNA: TGCGCCAGCAGTCTTGGTCCGGTAAGCACTGAAGCTTTCTTT.

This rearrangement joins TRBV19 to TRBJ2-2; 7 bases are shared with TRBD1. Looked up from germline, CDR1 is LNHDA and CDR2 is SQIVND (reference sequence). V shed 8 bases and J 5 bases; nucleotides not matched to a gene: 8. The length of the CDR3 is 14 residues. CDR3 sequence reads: CASCLGQPTGELFF. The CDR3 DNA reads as TGTGCCAGTTGTTTGGGACAGCCAACCGGGGAGCTGTTTTTT.

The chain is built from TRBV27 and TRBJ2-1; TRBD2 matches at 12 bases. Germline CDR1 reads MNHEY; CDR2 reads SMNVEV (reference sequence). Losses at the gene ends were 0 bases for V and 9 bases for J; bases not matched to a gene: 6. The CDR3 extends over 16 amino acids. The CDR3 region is CASSLSPLAGGPEQFF. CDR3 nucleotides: TGTGCCAGCAGTTTATCGCCCCTAGCGGGGGGGCCTGAGCAGTTCTTC.

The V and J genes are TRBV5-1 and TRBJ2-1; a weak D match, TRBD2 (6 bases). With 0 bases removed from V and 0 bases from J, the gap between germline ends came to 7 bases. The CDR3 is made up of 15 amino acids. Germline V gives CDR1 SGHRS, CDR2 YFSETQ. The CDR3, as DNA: TGCGCCAGCAGCTTGGCCGGGAGCTCCTACAATGAGCAGTTCTTC. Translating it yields CASSLAGSSYNEQFF.

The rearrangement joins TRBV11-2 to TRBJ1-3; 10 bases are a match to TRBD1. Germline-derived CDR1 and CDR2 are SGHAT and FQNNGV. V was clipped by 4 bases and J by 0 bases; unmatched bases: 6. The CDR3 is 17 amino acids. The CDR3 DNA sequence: TGTGCCAGCAGCTGGGACAGGGGTACCCCCTCTGGAAACACCATATATTTT. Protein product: CASSWDRGTPSGNTIYF.

The CDR3 sequence: CASSLDRGEGETQYF. The CDR3 DNA sequence: TGTGCCAGCAGCTTAGATCGAGGGGAAGGAGAGACCCAGTACTTC. V and J are TRBV11-3 and TRBJ2-5; the D call may be TRBD1 or TRBD2 (5 bases each). The CDR3 totals 15 residues. Trimming left V 0 bases short and J 4 bases short, with 12 bases between. CDR1 and CDR2 from the germline V gene are SGHNT and YENEEA.

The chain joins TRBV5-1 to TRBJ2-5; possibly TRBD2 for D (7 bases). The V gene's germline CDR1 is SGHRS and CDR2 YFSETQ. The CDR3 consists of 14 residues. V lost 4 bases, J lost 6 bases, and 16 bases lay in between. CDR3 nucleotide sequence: TGCGCCAGCAGCCACCCGGGGGGCTTGAAGACCCAGTACTTC. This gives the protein CASSHPGGLKTQYF.

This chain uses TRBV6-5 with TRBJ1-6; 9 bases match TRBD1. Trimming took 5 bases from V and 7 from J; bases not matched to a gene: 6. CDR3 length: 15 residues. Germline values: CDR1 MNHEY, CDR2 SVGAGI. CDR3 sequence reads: CASSPDGTGNSPLHF. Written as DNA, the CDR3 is TGTGCCAGCAGTCCGGACGGGACAGGGAATTCACCCCTCCACTTT.

As DNA, the CDR3 is TGTGCCAGCAGTTACTCGCGGGCCGAAGGGGATGAAGCTTTCTTT. Translated: CASSYSRAEGDEAFF. The rearrangement uses TRBV6-6 and TRBJ1-1, with a possible D match to TRBD1 (5 bases). With 0 bases removed from V and 7 bases from J, the gap between germline ends came to 15 bases. CDR1 is MNHNY and CDR2 is SVGAGI in the germline V gene (reference sequence). CDR3 length equals 15 residues.

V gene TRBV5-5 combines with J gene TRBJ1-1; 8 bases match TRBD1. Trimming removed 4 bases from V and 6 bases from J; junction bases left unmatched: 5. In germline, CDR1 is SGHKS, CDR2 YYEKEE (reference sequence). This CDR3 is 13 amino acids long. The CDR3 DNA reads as TGTGCCAGCAGCCGACAGGGACAGGCTGAAGCTTTCTTT. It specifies CASSRQGQAEAFF.

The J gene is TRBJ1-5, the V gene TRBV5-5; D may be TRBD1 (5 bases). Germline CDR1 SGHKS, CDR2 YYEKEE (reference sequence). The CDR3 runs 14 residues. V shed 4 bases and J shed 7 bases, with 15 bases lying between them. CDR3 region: CASSPDILRQPQHF. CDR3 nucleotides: TGTGCCAGCAGCCCGGACATCTTGAGACAGCCCCAGCATTTT. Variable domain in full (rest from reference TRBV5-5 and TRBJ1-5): DAGVTQSPTHLIKTRGQQVTLRCSPISGHKSVSWYQQVLGQGPQFIFQYYEKEERGRGNFPDRFSARQFPNYSSELNVNALLLGDSALYLCASSPDILRQPQHFGDGTRLSIL.

The CDR3 coding sequence is TGTGCCAGCAGCTTGCGGGGAGGTGAGCAGTACTTC. Translation gives CASSLRGGEQYF. The rearrangement uses TRBV13 and TRBJ2-7; TRBD2 might be the D (6 bases). The germline gives CDR1 PRHDT, CDR2 FYEKMQ (reference sequence). CDR3 length equals 12 residues. Trimming shortened V by 3 bases and J by 7 bases, and 10 bases separated the two germline ends.